Presented here are 21 T cell receptor beta chains from one specimen sequenced in a study of blood T cell repertoires in COVID-19. Clones were sequenced by immunoSEQ multiplex PCR, and TCRdb holds only the in-frame ones, with some missing. The sample has approximately 300,000 clones, roughly 88% seen once. The specimen was peripheral blood. The source is a woman between 45 and 60 years old with acute or convalescent COVID-19.

The chain links TRBV7-9 to TRBJ1-4; 7 bases are a match to TRBD1. Germline lookup yields CDR1 SEHNR and CDR2 FQNEAQ (reference sequence). The CDR3 covers 14 residues. V shed 5 bases, J shed 6 bases, and the junction held 6 bases outside the gene matches. The CDR3 loop is CASSPGQVDEKLFF. In nucleotides, the CDR3 is TGTGCCAGCAGCCCAGGACAGGTAGATGAAAAACTGTTTTTT.

The chain couples TRBV7-9 to TRBJ2-3, with 8 bases matching TRBD2. Trimming took 5 bases from V and 0 from J; bases not matched to a gene: 4. CDR3 size: 15 residues. Germline assignment: CDR1 SEHNR and CDR2 FQNEAQ (reference sequence). The CDR3 is CASSERGGSTDTQYF. As DNA, the CDR3 is TGTGCCAGCAGCGAACGCGGGGGGAGCACAGATACGCAGTATTTT. Full variable domain (remainder filled in from reference TRBV7-9 and TRBJ2-3): DTGVSQNPRHKITKRGQNVTFRCDPISEHNRLYWYRQTLGQGPEFLTYFQNEAQLEKSRLLSDRFSAERPKGSFSTLEIQRTEQGDSAMYLCASSERGGSTDTQYFGPGTRLTVL.

The count of this clone is one. This sequence joins TRBV5-1 and TRBJ2-1, with D perhaps matching TRBD2 (6 bases). Trimming removed 0 bases from V and 2 bases from J, with 12 bases in between. The CDR3 is 16 residues long. The germline CDR1 and CDR2 sequences are SGHRS and YFSETQ. The CDR3 region has the DNA TGCGCCAGCAGCTTGGGTTTGGGGGGACCCTACAATGAGCAGTTCTTC. Its translation: CASSLGLGGPYNEQFF.

The rearrangement links TRBV7-9 to TRBJ2-7, with TRBD1 matching over 7 bases. V lost 5 bases and J lost 2; bases outside the gene matches: 0. The CDR3 has 12 residues. Germline CDR1 SEHNR, CDR2 FQNEAQ (reference sequence). CDR3 amino acids: CASSDRAYEQYF. The DNA of the CDR3 is TGTGCCAGCAGCGACAGGGCCTACGAGCAGTACTTC.

The count of this clone is one. This rearrangement joins TRBV19 to TRBJ2-7; 9 nucleotides match TRBD1. The ends lost 3 bases at V and 3 bases at J; junction bases unmatched: 6. The CDR3 loop spans 15 amino acids. Germline V lookup: CDR1 LNHDA, CDR2 SQIVND (reference sequence). Written as DNA, the CDR3 is TGTGCCAGTAGTATCGCCGGGACAGGGTACTACGAGCAGTACTTC. The encoded protein is CASSIAGTGYYEQYF.

This sequence joins TRBV28 and TRBJ2-2, with TRBD2 matching 12 bases. The V gene's germline CDR1 is MDHEN and CDR2 SYDVKM. The CDR3 is 16 residues long. V was pared by 11 bases and J by 12 bases, with 19 bases of the junction left unmatched. CDR3 residues: CASVSGTSGRGQKLFF. DNA for the CDR3: TGTGCCTCGGTATCGGGGACTAGCGGGCGGGGCCAGAAGCTGTTTTTT.

CDR3 DNA sequence: TGTGCCAGCAGCTCCTACAGGGGAATGGCCGCCTACGAGCAGTACTTC. Its translation: CASSSYRGMAAYEQYF. The chain joins TRBV5-6 to TRBJ2-7; 7 nucleotides match TRBD1. V was pared by 3 bases and J by 2 bases, with 11 bases of the junction left unmatched. CDR1 is SGHDT, CDR2 YYEEEE, per germline. The CDR3 contains 16 residues.

This clone was seen a few times. The chain employs TRBV5-6 and TRBJ1-2; D not certain. CDR1 and CDR2 (germline): SGHDT, YYEEEE. The CDR3 runs 14 residues. V shed 1 base and J shed 2 bases, with 9 bases lying between them. Here the CDR3 reads CASSLFLLNYGYTF. The DNA for the CDR3 is TGTGCCAGCAGCTTGTTTTTATTAAACTATGGCTACACCTTC.

The V gene is TRBV2, the J gene TRBJ2-1; D perhaps matches TRBD2 (6 bases). V was trimmed by 4 bases and J by 11 bases, leaving 12 bases between them. There are 12 residues in the CDR3. Per the germline V gene, CDR1 is SNHLY and CDR2 is FYNNEI. CDR3 DNA: TGTGCCAGCAGTGGCAGCGGGTCGAAGCAGTTCTTC. As protein: CASSGSGSKQFF.

J is TRBJ2-7 and V is TRBV7-2, with 9 positions matching TRBD2. The V segment lost 1 base and the J segment 2 bases; nucleotides outside the gene matches: 3. The CDR3 has 15 amino acids. Germline V lookup: CDR1 SGHTA, CDR2 FQGNSA. The CDR3 sequence: CASSLGLAAAYEQYF. The DNA for the CDR3 is TGTGCCAGCAGCTTAGGACTAGCGGCTGCCTACGAGCAGTACTTC. The full variable domain, completed using reference TRBV7-2 and TRBJ2-7, is GAGVSQSPSNKVTEKGKDVELRCDPISGHTALYWYRQSLGQGLEFLIYFQGNSAPDKSGLPSDRFSAERTGGSVSTLTIQRTQQEDSAVYLCASSLGLAAAYEQYFGPGTRLTVT.

The chain couples TRBV5-1 to TRBJ1-5, with 8 bases aligning to TRBD1. J lost 3 bases, V lost 0 bases, and 8 bases had no gene match. The germline V gene has CDR1 SGHRS and CDR2 YFSETQ. The CDR3 runs 17 residues. The CDR3 DNA sequence: TGCGCCAGCAGCTTGGATCCGACAGGGGAAGACAATCAGCCCCAGCATTTT. Encoded protein: CASSLDPTGEDNQPQHF.

This chain uses TRBV6-5 with TRBJ2-1; 7 nucleotides agree with TRBD1. J lost 5 bases, V lost 7 bases, and 5 bases had no gene match. This CDR3 comprises 13 residues. Germline V lookup: CDR1 MNHEY, CDR2 SVGAGI. CDR3 amino acids: CASNRQGNNEQFF. Written as DNA, the CDR3 is TGTGCCAGCAACCGACAGGGCAACAATGAGCAGTTCTTC.

V is TRBV3-1 (or the pseudogene TRBV3-2) and J is TRBJ1-6, with D possibly matching TRBD1 (5 bases). Trimming shortened V by 0 bases and J by 8 bases, and 5 bases separated the two germline ends. CDR3 length equals 13 residues. The germline CDR1 and CDR2 sequences are LGHDT and YNNKEL (reference sequence). The CDR3 nucleotides read TGTGCCAGCAGCCAAGACAGGGATTCACCCCTCCACTTT. The encoded protein is CASSQDRDSPLHF.

This clone was recorded only once. This chain joins TRBV19 and TRBJ2-7; D not certain. Germline V gene data show CDR1 as LNHDA and CDR2 as SQIVND (reference sequence). Trimming stripped 1 base from V and 0 bases from J, with 7 bases between. The length of the CDR3 is 14 residues. CDR3 loop: CASSIGAASYEQYF. In DNA, the CDR3 is TGTGCCAGTAGTATAGGCGCCGCCTCCTACGAGCAGTACTTC.

The chain carries TRBV27 and TRBJ2-5, with 9 bases fitting TRBD1. The ends lost 5 bases at V and 5 bases at J; junction bases unmatched: 6. CDR1 and CDR2 from the germline V gene are MNHEY and SMNVEV (reference sequence). The CDR3 runs 14 residues. CDR3 sequence reads: CASSAETGGETQYF. Here the CDR3 DNA reads TGTGCCAGCAGTGCAGAGACAGGGGGGGAGACCCAGTACTTC.

The rearrangement links TRBV27 to TRBJ1-4; no clear D. Trimming removed 5 bases from V and 5 bases from J, with 12 bases in between. The CDR3 totals 14 residues. From germline, CDR1 is MNHEY and CDR2 SMNVEV (reference sequence). CDR3 sequence (DNA): TGTGCCAGCAGTCGATCCGGGGAAAATGAAAAACTGTTTTTT. This sequence encodes CASSRSGENEKLFF.

The rearrangement links TRBV27 to TRBJ2-2; D is ambiguous. V gave up 6 bases and J gave up 1 base, with 9 bases separating them. The CDR3 is 14 amino acids. Germline V gene data show CDR1 as MNHEY and CDR2 as SMNVEV (reference sequence). The chain's CDR3 is CASRKTRNTGELFF. DNA for the CDR3: TGTGCCAGCAGGAAAACCAGGAACACCGGGGAGCTGTTTTTT.

The V gene is TRBV5-1, the J gene TRBJ1-1, with D unclear. CDR1 is SGHRS and CDR2 is YFSETQ in the germline V gene. V lost 4 bases and J lost 5, with 12 bases in between. The CDR3 is made up of 13 amino acids. CDR3 residues: CASSLGSQTEAFF. CDR3 sequence (DNA): TGCGCCAGCAGCCTGGGTTCCCAGACTGAAGCTTTCTTT.

This chain links TRBV5-8 with TRBJ1-1; tentatively, D is TRBD1 (6 bases). Between the trimmed V and J ends, which lost 6 bases and 3 bases, there was a span of 9 bases. Per germline, CDR1 SGHTS and CDR2 YDEGEE. CDR3 size: 12 residues. The CDR3 DNA sequence: TGTGCCAGCACCGGACAGCACACTGAAGCTTTCTTT. It specifies CASTGQHTEAFF.

This clone was detected only once. The rearrangement links TRBV15 to TRBJ2-7; tentative D call: TRBD2 (6 bases). Germline V gene lookup returns CDR1 LNHNV and CDR2 YYDKDF (reference sequence). V shed 0 bases and J shed 2 bases, with 11 bases lying between them. This CDR3 has 15 residues. The CDR3: CATSREGGGTYEQYF. The DNA for the CDR3 is TGTGCCACCAGCAGAGAGGGAGGAGGGACCTACGAGCAGTACTTC. Looking up the rest from reference TRBV15 and TRBJ2-7 gives the full variable domain: DAMVIQNPRYQVTQFGKPVTLSCSQTLNHNVMYWYQQKSSQAPKLLFHYYDKDFNNEADTPDNFQSRRPNTSFCFLDIRSPGLGDTAMYLCATSREGGGTYEQYFGPGTRLTVT.

V and J are TRBV18 and TRBJ1-2; D not certain. This CDR3 has 14 amino acids. Between the trimmed V and J ends, which lost 3 bases and 3 bases, there was a span of 11 bases. Germline V CDR1 and CDR2: KGHSH, LQKENI. The CDR3 is CASSPLGRDYGYTF. CDR3 nucleotide sequence: TGTGCCAGCTCACCCCTGGGGAGGGACTATGGCTACACCTTC.